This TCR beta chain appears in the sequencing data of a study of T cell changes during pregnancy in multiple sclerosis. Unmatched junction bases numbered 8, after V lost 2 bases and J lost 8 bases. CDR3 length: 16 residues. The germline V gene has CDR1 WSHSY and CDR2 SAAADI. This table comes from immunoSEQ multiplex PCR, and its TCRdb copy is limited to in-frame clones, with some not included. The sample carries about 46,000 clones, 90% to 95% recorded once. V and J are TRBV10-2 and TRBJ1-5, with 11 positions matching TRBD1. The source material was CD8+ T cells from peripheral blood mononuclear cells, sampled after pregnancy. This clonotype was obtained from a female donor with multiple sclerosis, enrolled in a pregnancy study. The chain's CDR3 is CASSEARTGGEEPQHF. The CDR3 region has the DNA TGCGCCAGCAGTGAGGCGAGGACAGGGGGCGAGGAGCCCCAGCATTTT.